The clone carrying this T cell receptor (beta chain) was seen only once. Its antigen is unknown. These data come from a study of cytomegalovirus exposure and HLA in healthy donors. Primers: 60 Vbeta forward and 13 Jbeta reverse. Produced via immunoSEQ multiplex PCR; TCRdb's table is partial and in-frame only. Among 310,000 or so clones listed, 80% to 90% were seen once. Whole-study findings and limits: Follow-up analysis later connected one missense variant in DCLRE1C with trimming of TCR beta V- and J-genes.

With V trimmed by 3 bases and J by 9 bases, 5 bases remained unmatched. Germline V gene data show CDR1 as LNHDA and CDR2 as SQIVND (reference sequence). The CDR3 is 14 residues long. The clonotype comes from a woman between 18 and 30 years old in good health and CMV-seronegative. The sample taken for sequencing was PBMCs. The rearrangement uses TRBV19 and TRBJ2-1, with 10 nucleotides matching TRBD2. The CDR3 nucleotides read TGTGCCAGTAGTATGAAGCGACTAGCGGGTGAGCAGTTCTTC. Amino acids: CASSMKRLAGEQFF.